What follows describes a single TCR beta chain. What this receptor recognizes is not known. Libraries were made using 5' RACE. Each TCR library was prepared from around 3,400 ng of total RNA. cDNA was synthesized with SMARTScribe reverse transcriptase in eight separate reactions per sample. During cDNA synthesis, template switching introduced unique molecular identifiers that contained a 6-nucleotide sample barcode. TCRalpha and TCRbeta cDNA was amplified by two nested PCRs of approximately 17 and 9 cycles, with bead purification after each PCR. Before amplification, the cDNA was both treated with uracil DNA-glycosylase and purified with the QIAquick PCR purification kit. The second PCR was the step at which Illumina TruSeq-compatible adapters and sample-specific barcodes were added. TapeStation and Qubit were used to check library quality and concentration, and 5 to 5.5 ng of each library was pooled. Sequencing of pooled libraries was carried out on an Illumina HiSeq2500 single-index Rapid Run using 2 x 100 bp reads and custom sequencing primers. Per the original workflow: UMI-based consensus assembly with MiGEC version 1.2.6 was used to correct PCR and sequencing errors. MiXCR version 2.1.1 was used to carry out V(D)J alignment, clonotype assembly and CDR3 extraction. To normalise gene usage, clonotype sharing and MAIT/NKT TCR abundance, the top 1000, 10 000 and 20 000 clonotypes in each sample were analysed. Diversity was computed as the inverse Simpson index with the vegan R package after downsampling to 27 000 UMIs. Paired Mann-Whitney U tests were applied to discordant twin pairs, with Benjamini-Hochberg correction for multiple testing. Reads reprocessed by TCRdb are summarized as one entry per CDR3 protein sequence, and DNA is absent. It is TCRdb's table, rather than the study itself, that gives the V and J calls and clone size. The sample has around 380,000 distinct CDR3 sequences on record. The ten largest clones add up to 2% to 2.5% of the sample.

CDR1 SGHTA and CDR2 FQGNSA are derived from the germline V gene. The CDR3 runs 14 amino acids, cysteine and phenylalanine included. The coding DNA is unavailable. From each donor, an approximately 2.5 ml peripheral blood sample was drawn into PAXgene tubes and stored at -80 degrees C. Total RNA was isolated from whole blood with the PAXgene blood miRNA kit on an automated QIAcube, without T cell sorting. Deep TCRalpha and TCRbeta repertoire profiling with unique molecular barcoding was performed on peripheral blood of monozygotic twin pairs concordant or discordant for inflammatory bowel disease. For every twin pair, smoking habits were documented, and each individual was categorised as a current, former or never smoker. The data derive from a study of monozygotic twins with inflammatory bowel disease (dated 2019 in TCRdb). For the wider study: The full study comprised 28 monozygotic twin pairs: nine German pairs (four IBD-concordant, five IBD-discordant) and 19 IBD-discordant Danish pairs. Within discordant pairs, disease-associated traits were sought mainly by comparing IBD patients with their genetically identical healthy co-twins. Each individual had, on average, about 151 000 unique TCRalpha sequences and 181 000 unique TCRbeta sequences available for analysis.

Study-level results and caveats: The analysis was unable to tell apart different T cell subtypes. Repertoire similarity did not differ between concordant and discordant twins, possibly due to limited statistical power. Compared with healthy twins, IBD patients shared fewer clonotypes with other individuals, and the difference was most pronounced in patients with signs of disease activity. The results gave no support for a single strong signal or clonotype linked to IBD. Measured by the inverse Simpson index, TCRbeta repertoire diversity was lower in IBD patients than in their healthy co-twins. Background noise and inter-individual variability may have been introduced into the repertoires by the differing immunosuppressive treatments among patients.

Sequenced: blood. Recombination connected TRBV7-2 to TRBJ2-2. The receptor's source is a human donor with ulcerative colitis or Crohn's disease, or a healthy co-twin of an affected twin (not recorded which). The CDR3 region reads CASRLSGATGELFF.